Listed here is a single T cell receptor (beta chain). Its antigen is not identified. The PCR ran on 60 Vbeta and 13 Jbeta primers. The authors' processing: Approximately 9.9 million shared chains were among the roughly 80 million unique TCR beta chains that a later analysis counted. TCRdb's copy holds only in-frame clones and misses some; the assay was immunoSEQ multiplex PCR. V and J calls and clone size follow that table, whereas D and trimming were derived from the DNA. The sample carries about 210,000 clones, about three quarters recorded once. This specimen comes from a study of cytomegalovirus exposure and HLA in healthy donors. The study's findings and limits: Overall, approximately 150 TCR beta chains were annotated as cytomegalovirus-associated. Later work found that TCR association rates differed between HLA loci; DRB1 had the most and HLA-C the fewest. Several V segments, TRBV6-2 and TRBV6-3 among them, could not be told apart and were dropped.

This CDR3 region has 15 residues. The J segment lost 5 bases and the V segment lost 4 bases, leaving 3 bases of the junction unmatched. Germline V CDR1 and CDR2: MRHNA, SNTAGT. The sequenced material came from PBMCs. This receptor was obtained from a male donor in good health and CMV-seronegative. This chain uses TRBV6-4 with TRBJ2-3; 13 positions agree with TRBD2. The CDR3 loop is CASSVLAGGVDTQYF. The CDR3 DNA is TGTGCCAGCAGTGTACTAGCGGGAGGGGTAGATACGCAGTATTTT.